This T cell receptor beta chain was sequenced in a study of shared clonotypes between healthy human individuals. Study-level findings and limits: Clonotype sharing among donors was thought likely to change with sequencing depth.

Libraries were prepared by immunoSEQ multiplex PCR; TCRdb keeps only in-frame clonotypes and omits some of them. The sample includes about 2.3 million clones, approximately 95% of them seen just once. None of the donors, who were healthy HIV-negative adults, had recently had acute infections or vaccinations. On this clone: Antigen specificity is unknown.

Trimming removed 2 bases at V and 3 bases at J, with 7 bases between. The CDR3 spans 12 residues. Germline V CDR1 and CDR2: GTSNPN, SVGIG (reference sequence). The receptor's source is a young man in good health. Some clones in this sample may be carry-over from other donors' samples. The chain employs TRBV30 and TRBJ2-5, with no clear D. Sequencing was performed on naive CD4+ T cells from PBMCs. Subset here: CD45RA+ positively selected. CDR3 sequence: CAWSYFKETQYF. The CDR3 DNA is TGTGCCTGGAGTTATTTTAAAGAGACCCAGTACTTC.